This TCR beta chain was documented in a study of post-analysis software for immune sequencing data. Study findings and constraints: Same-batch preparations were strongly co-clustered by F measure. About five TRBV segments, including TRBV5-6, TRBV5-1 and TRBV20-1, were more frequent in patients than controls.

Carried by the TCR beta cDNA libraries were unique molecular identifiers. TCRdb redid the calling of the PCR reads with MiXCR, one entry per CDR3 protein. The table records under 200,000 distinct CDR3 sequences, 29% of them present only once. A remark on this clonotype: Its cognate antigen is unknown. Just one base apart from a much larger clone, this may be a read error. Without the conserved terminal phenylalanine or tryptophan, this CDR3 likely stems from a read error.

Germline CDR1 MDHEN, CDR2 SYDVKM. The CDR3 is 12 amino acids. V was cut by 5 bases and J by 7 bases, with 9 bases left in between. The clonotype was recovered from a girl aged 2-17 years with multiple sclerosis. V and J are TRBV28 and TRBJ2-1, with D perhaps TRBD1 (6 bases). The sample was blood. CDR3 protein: CASSHRENEQFV. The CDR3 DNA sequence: TGTGCCAGCAGTCACAGGGAAAATGAGCAGTTCGTC.